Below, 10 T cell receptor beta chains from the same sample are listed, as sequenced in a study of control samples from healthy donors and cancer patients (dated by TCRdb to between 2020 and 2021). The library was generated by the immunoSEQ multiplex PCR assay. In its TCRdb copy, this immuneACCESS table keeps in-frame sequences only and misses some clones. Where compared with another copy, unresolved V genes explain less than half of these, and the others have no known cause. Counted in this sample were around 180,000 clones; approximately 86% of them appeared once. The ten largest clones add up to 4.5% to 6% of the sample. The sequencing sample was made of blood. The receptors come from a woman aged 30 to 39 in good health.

The CDR3 reads CAISPEGAKNIQYF. The DNA for the CDR3 is TGTGCCATCAGTCCCGAGGGGGCCAAAAACATTCAGTACTTC. The chain uses TRBV10-3 and TRBJ2-4; D is tentatively TRBD1 or TRBD2 (5 bases each). Germline V gene sequence: CDR1 ENHRY, CDR2 SYGVKD. V was pared by 5 bases and J by 1 base, with 9 bases between. The CDR3 runs 14 residues.

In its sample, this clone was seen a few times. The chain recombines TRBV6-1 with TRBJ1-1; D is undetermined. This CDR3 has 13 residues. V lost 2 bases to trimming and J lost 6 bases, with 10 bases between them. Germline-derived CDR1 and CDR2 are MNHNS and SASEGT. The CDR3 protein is CASSEPTKAEAFF. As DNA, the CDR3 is TGTGCCAGCAGTGAACCGACCAAAGCTGAAGCTTTCTTT.

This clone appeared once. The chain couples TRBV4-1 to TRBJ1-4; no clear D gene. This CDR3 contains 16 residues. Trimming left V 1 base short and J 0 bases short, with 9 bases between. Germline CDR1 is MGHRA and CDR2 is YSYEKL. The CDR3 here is CASSQGVGATNEKLFF. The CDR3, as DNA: TGCGCCAGCAGCCAAGGGGTGGGAGCAACTAATGAAAAACTGTTTTTT.

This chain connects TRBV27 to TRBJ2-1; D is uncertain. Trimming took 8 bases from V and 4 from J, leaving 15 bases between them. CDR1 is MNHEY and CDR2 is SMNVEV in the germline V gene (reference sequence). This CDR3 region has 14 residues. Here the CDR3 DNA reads TGTGCCAGCTCCAAGTTCCAGGAGTACAATGAGCAGTTCTTC. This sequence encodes CASSKFQEYNEQFF.

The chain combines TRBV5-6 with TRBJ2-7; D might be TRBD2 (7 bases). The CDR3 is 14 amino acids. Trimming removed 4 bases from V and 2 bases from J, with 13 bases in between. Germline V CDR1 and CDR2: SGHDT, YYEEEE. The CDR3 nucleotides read TGTGCCAGCAGCCACCACGGGGGGCCCTACGAGCAGTACTTC. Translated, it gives CASSHHGGPYEQYF.

The CDR3 DNA reads as TGTGCCAGCAGCTTATATTTGAACACTGAAGCTTTCTTT. It encodes CASSLYLNTEAFF. V gene TRBV5-4 combines with J gene TRBJ1-1; D gene uncertain. Looked up from germline, CDR1 is SGHNT and CDR2 is YYREEE (reference sequence). V was trimmed by 2 bases and J by 0 bases, leaving 5 bases between them. The length of the CDR3 is 13 residues.

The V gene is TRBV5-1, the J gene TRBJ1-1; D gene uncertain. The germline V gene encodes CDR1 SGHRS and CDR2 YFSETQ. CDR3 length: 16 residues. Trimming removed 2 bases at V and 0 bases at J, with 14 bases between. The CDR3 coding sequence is TGCGCCAGCAGCTTTCGAGGAGGGTCAGTGAACACTGAAGCTTTCTTT. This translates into CASSFRGGSVNTEAFF.

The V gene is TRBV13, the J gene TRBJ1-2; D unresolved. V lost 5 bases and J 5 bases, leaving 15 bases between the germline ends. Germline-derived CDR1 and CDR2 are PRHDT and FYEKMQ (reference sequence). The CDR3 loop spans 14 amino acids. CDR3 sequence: CASSATAGEYGYTF. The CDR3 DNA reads TGTGCCAGCAGCGCCACAGCAGGAGAATATGGCTACACCTTC.

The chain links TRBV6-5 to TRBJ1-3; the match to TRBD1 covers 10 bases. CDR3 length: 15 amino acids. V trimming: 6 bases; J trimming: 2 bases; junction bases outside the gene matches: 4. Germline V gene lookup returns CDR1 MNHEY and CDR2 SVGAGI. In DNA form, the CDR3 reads TGTGCCAGCAGCGACAGGGGGCTTCCTGGAAACACCATATATTTT. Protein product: CASSDRGLPGNTIYF.

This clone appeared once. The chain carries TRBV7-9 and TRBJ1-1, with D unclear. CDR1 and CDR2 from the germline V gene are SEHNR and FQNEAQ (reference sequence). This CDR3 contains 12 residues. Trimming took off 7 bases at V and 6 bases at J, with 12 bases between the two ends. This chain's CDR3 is CASTVVSSEAFF. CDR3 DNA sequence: TGTGCCAGCACTGTAGTCAGCTCTGAAGCTTTCTTT.